Listed below are T cell receptor beta chains from one sample, sequenced in a study of OX40 agonist ivuxolimab in advanced cancers. TCRdb keeps only in-frame clones here, not all; method: immunoSEQ multiplex PCR. This table has tens of thousands of clones, about nine tenths appearing once. The material was CD4+ or CD8+ T cells sorted from blood, obtained in a trial of the OX40 agonist ivuxolimab. These receptors originate from an adult with an advanced solid tumor such as melanoma, head and neck, liver or kidney cancer. The CDR3 runs from the conserved cysteine through the conserved F or W. A D gene is named only where the DNA matches it firmly. Clone size is shown for a subset of rows, as once, few, many or a class of expanded clone.

D gene	V gene	clone size	J gene	CDR3 DNA	CDR3 protein
.	TRBV5-1	.	TRBJ2-6	TGCGCCAGCAGCTTGCTCTCTGGGGCCAACGTCCTGACTTTC	CASSLLSGANVLTF
.	TRBV5-4	.	TRBJ1-4	TGTGCCAGCAGCTCCGAAGGGTATGAAAAACTGTTTTTT	CASSSEGYEKLFF
TRBD1	TRBV19	.	TRBJ1-4	TGTGCCAGTAGCCCCGAGGGGACAGGGCGTAATGAAAAACTGTTTTTT	CASSPEGTGRNEKLFF
.	TRBV6-1	.	TRBJ2-5	TGTGCCAGCAGCCCTATGGGGGAGACCCAGTACTTC	CASSPMGETQYF
TRBD2	TRBV10-2	once	TRBJ2-3	TGCGCCAGCACTAGCGGGAGAACAGATACGCAGTATTTT	CASTSGRTDTQYF
.	TRBV10-1	.	TRBJ2-3	TGCGCCAGCAGTCCGAACACAGATACGCAGTATTTT	CASSPNTDTQYF
.	TRBV7-6	few	TRBJ2-2	TGTGCCAGCAGCTTAGCTCCATTGAACACCGGGGAGCTGTTTTTT	CASSLAPLNTGELFF
.	TRBV2	.	TRBJ1-2	TGTGCCAGCAGTGATCGAGGCAGGACAAACTATGGCTACACCTTC	CASSDRGRTNYGYTF
.	TRBV27	.	TRBJ2-5	TGTGCCAGCAGTTTCGGGTTGTGGGAGACCCAGTACTTC	CASSFGLWETQYF
TRBD1	TRBV6-1	.	TRBJ1-1	TGTGCCAGCAGGGGACAGGGGATGAACACTGAAGCTTTCTTT	CASRGQGMNTEAFF
.	TRBV5-1	.	TRBJ2-6	TGCGCCTCTTTTGTGGGATCTGGGGCCAACGTCCTGACTTTC	CASFVGSGANVLTF
.	TRBV5-1	.	TRBJ2-4	TGCGCCAGCAGCCCGGGGCAGCGAGAAAACATTCAGTACTTC	CASSPGQRENIQYF
TRBD2	TRBV7-8	once	TRBJ2-5	TGTGCCAGCAGCCCGGAACTAGCGGGAGACCAAGAGACCCAGTACTTC	CASSPELAGDQETQYF
.	TRBV5-1	.	TRBJ2-5	TGCGCCAGCAGCTTCAATATCCAAGAGACCCAGTACTTC	CASSFNIQETQYF
.	TRBV5-5	.	TRBJ1-1	TGTGCCAGCAGCAAAGGACATGATGGAATATGGAACACTGAAGCTTTCTTT	CASSKGHDGIWNTEAFF
TRBD2	TRBV11-3	once	TRBJ2-3	TGTGCCAGCAGCCTTGGGCTAGCGGGAGCAGATACGCAGTATTTT	CASSLGLAGADTQYF
TRBD2	TRBV5-1	.	TRBJ2-5	TGCGCCAGCAGCTTGGGAAGCGGGAGGGCATGGGAGACCCAGTACTTC	CASSLGSGRAWETQYF
TRBD2	TRBV5-1	.	TRBJ2-1	TGCGCCAGCAGGGCTAGCGGGAATACTTACAATGAGCAGTTCTTC	CASRASGNTYNEQFF
.	TRBV5-4	.	TRBJ2-1	TGTGCCAGCAGCTGGTCGTCAGTCGAGCAGTTCTTC	CASSWSSVEQFF
.	TRBV7-6	.	TRBJ2-5	TGTGCCAGCAGCTTAGGAGTGCAGGGATGGGGGGAGACCCAGTACTTC	CASSLGVQGWGETQYF
.	TRBV6-5	.	TRBJ1-6	TGTGCCAGCAGTTCGGGGTGGGAGGGAGGTAATTCACCCCTCCACTTT	CASSSGWEGGNSPLHF
.	TRBV7-8	once	TRBJ1-5	TGTGCCAGCAGCTTGACAGTTAATCAGCCCCAGCATTTT	CASSLTVNQPQHF
.	TRBV5-4	once	TRBJ2-7	TGTGCCAGCAGCTTCATCAAATCGCCCAGGAACTCTGGCGAGCAGTACTTC	CASSFIKSPRNSGEQYF
TRBD1	TRBV7-9	.	TRBJ2-1	TGTGCCAGCAGCTTAACCGGGACAGGGGGCTCAAATGAGCAGTTCTTC	CASSLTGTGGSNEQFF
TRBD1	TRBV9	few	TRBJ1-2	TGTGCCAGCAGTGAGACCGGGGACAGACTTAACTATGGCTACACCTTC	CASSETGDRLNYGYTF
TRBD1	TRBV5-1	.	TRBJ2-1	TGCGCCAGCAGGGAGGGGACAGGAACCTCCTACAATGAGCAGTTCTTC	CASREGTGTSYNEQFF
TRBD1	TRBV5-1	.	TRBJ1-6	TGCGCCAGCTCTCCCGGGACAGGGGACCGGAGCTCACCCCTCCACTTT	CASSPGTGDRSSPLHF
.	TRBV23-1	.	TRBJ1-5	TGCGCCAGCAGGCACAGGGGCAATCAGCCCCAGCATTTT	CASRHRGNQPQHF
TRBD1	TRBV19	.	TRBJ2-7	TGTGCCAGTAGTATGGGGGACAGGCCCTACGAGCAGTACTTC	CASSMGDRPYEQYF
TRBD1	TRBV11-3	.	TRBJ2-1	TGTGCCAGCAGCTTAGACAGCTGGGGGACAGGGTCCTACAATGAGCAGTTCTTC	CASSLDSWGTGSYNEQFF
TRBD1	TRBV29-1	.	TRBJ1-1	TGCAACCCCAGGGACAGGCGGAACACTGAAGCTTTCTTT	CNPRDRRNTEAFF
.	TRBV7-3	.	TRBJ1-1	TGTGCCAGCAAACAGGCGAAGGAGGGTGAAGCTTTCTTT	CASKQAKEGEAFF
.	TRBV21-1	few	TRBJ2-7	TGTGCCAGCAGCACCGGGACAGGGGTCTACGAGCAGTACTTC	CASSTGTGVYEQYF
TRBD2	TRBV2	.	TRBJ2-3	TGTGCCAGCAGCCGACTAGCGGACACAGATACGCAGTATTTT	CASSRLADTDTQYF
TRBD1	TRBV18	.	TRBJ1-1	TGTGCCAGCTCACCGGAGACAGGGGGGAACACTGAAGCTTTCTTT	CASSPETGGNTEAFF
.	TRBV29-1	.	TRBJ2-7	TGCAGCGCCTCCCGGGCCTCAGGGAGGGAGCAGTACTTC	CSASRASGREQYF
.	TRBV7-2	.	TRBJ2-3	TGTGCCAGCACCAAGGGCGTTAGCACAGATACGCAGTATTTT	CASTKGVSTDTQYF
TRBD2	TRBV7-9	.	TRBJ2-7	TGTGCCAGCAGCTTGGGACTAGCGGGAGGCTACGAGCAGTACTTC	CASSLGLAGGYEQYF
TRBD2	TRBV13	.	TRBJ2-2	TGTGCCAGCAGCTTCCACGGGGAAGCGGGAAGCTACACCGGGGAGCTGTTTTTT	CASSFHGEAGSYTGELFF
.	TRBV9	.	TRBJ2-1	TGTGCCAGCAGCGTAGTGGGGCTAGCTGTATACAATGAGCAGTTCTTC	CASSVVGLAVYNEQFF
.	TRBV6-5	.	TRBJ2-3	TGTGCCAGCTATGGCGGGCGGTACACAGATACGCAGTATTTT	CASYGGRYTDTQYF
.	TRBV27	.	TRBJ2-3	TGTGCCAGCAGTTCAGGCACAGATACGCAGTATTTT	CASSSGTDTQYF
.	TRBV5-1	.	TRBJ1-1	TGCGCCAGCAGCTTGGACAGAAGGGCGGCAGAATCTTTCTTT	CASSLDRRAAESFF
.	TRBV4-1	.	TRBJ1-2	TGCGCCAGCAGCCAAGCGGTTACGGGCCGTGGCTACACCTTC	CASSQAVTGRGYTF
.	TRBV7-2	.	TRBJ2-4	TGTGCCAGCAGCTTAGACAGGTCGTCAGGCATTCAGTACTTC	CASSLDRSSGIQYF
.	TRBV7-2	.	TRBJ2-3	TGTGCCAGCAGCTCCCCACTCGTCCCCCGTACGCAGTATTTT	CASSSPLVPRTQYF
.	TRBV6-5	.	TRBJ1-1	TGTGCCAGCACCCGAGTTCAGGGCGGGGGTGAAGCTTTCTTT	CASTRVQGGGEAFF
TRBD2	TRBV18	.	TRBJ2-3	TGTGCCAGCTCACCTACTCCGGGACTAGCCGCCCATACGCAGTATTTT	CASSPTPGLAAHTQYF
.	TRBV19	.	TRBJ2-3	TGTGCCAGTAGTGTGGACCCTTTCACAGATACGCAGTATTTT	CASSVDPFTDTQYF
.	TRBV27	few	TRBJ1-1	TGTGCCAGCAGCCTGAGACGAGTTACTGAAGCTTTCTTT	CASSLRRVTEAFF
.	TRBV5-1	.	TRBJ1-1	TGCGCCAGCAGCTTCCTCCCGGTGAACACTGAAGCTTTCTTT	CASSFLPVNTEAFF
.	TRBV5-4	few	TRBJ1-1	TGTGCCAGCAGCTTAGAAACAGGGACGGCTTTCTTT	CASSLETGTAFF
.	TRBV28	.	TRBJ2-7	TGTGCCAGCAGTCAGGCGGGGTTCGCGGGCTTATACGAGCAGTACTTC	CASSQAGFAGLYEQYF
.	TRBV19	.	TRBJ2-2	TGTGCCAGTACGTCCTGGTCGAACACCGGGGAGCTGTTTTTT	CASTSWSNTGELFF
TRBD2	TRBV10-3	.	TRBJ2-2	TGTGCCATCAGCCCCCTTTTAGCGGGAGCTGCGGGCACCGGGGAGCTGTTTTTT	CAISPLLAGAAGTGELFF
TRBD2	TRBV28	.	TRBJ2-5	TGTGCCAGCAGTACCCGGACTAGCGGGATGTCGGAGACCCAGTACTTC	CASSTRTSGMSETQYF
.	TRBV10-3	.	TRBJ2-1	TGTGCCATCAGTGAGTCACGGCTAGGGGTCAATGAGCAGTTCTTC	CAISESRLGVNEQFF
.	TRBV7-2	.	TRBJ2-7	TGTGCCAGCAGCTTAACCCGGGACTCCAACTACGAGCAGTACTTC	CASSLTRDSNYEQYF
.	TRBV19	.	TRBJ1-1	TGTGCCGCAAATGGGGGGCGAAAATACATGAACACTGAAGCTTTCTTT	CAANGGRKYMNTEAFF